A selection of T cell receptor beta chains follows, all from one sample in a study of T cells in tuberculosis. Libraries were prepared by immunoSEQ multiplex PCR; TCRdb keeps only in-frame clonotypes and omits some of them. The top ten clones hold around 13% of a sample with about 59,000 clones, 81% of them seen once. Sequenced material: CD1b-GMM tetramer-negative cells sorted from PBMCs. These TCRs come from an adult woman with latent tuberculosis. Both conserved end residues are trimmed from each CDR3.

TRBV6-6	ASTDRGMNTEAF
TRBV5-1	ASSWRTGATDTQY
TRBV7-2	ASSSRTGSSYNEQF
TRBV6-6	ASSYSGQDYEQY
TRBV7-2	ASSLPILDTQY
TRBV2	ASSVGQGVSGYT
TRBV7-8	ASSLAGAVFNEQF
TRBV4-2	ASSQELAGAYNEQF
TRBV19	ASSLRLADGSSYNEQF
TRBV4-1	ASSPTDRGRHYGYT
TRBV2	ASSRQVRTDTQY
TRBV7-9	ASSPPGVRVGTEAF
TRBV19	ASSFQRGYEAF
TRBV7-3	ASSEAGGQSDTQY
TRBV7-2	ASSFNYEQY
TRBV2	ASSRGAGTEAF
TRBV4-3	ASSDRGNTGELF
TRBV19	ATGGAANTGELF
TRBV27	ASSLNWAANTGELF
TRBV7-2	ASSLGPQAGELF
TRBV7-9	ASSGGDLLNEKLF
TRBV28	ASSFLGLGQGRADTQY
TRBV7-2	ASSYEIRDSTEAF
TRBV6-4	ASSESSYNEQF